These 12 T cell receptor beta chains were all obtained from the same sample, sequenced in a study of blood T cells in healthy people across ages. It was with a sample-barcoded 5' primer and a J-beta primer mix that a second PCR of roughly 7 to 12 cycles was run. Using its own MiXCR run on the 5' RACE reads, TCRdb lists one record per CDR3 protein. Seen here are about 780,000 distinct CDR3 sequences, around a quarter observed once, and the top ten hold under 3%. These records were also assigned to another study, of T cells of mothers and their children.

Sequenced: blood. These receptors were obtained from a boy aged 5 to 17 in good health.

This clonotype was observed a handful of times. The rearrangement joins TRBV2 to TRBJ2-5; D remains ambiguous. Germline CDR1 and CDR2: SNHLY and FYNNEI. V was trimmed by 10 bases and J by 4 bases, leaving 4 bases between them. This CDR3 contains 9 residues. The CDR3 is CATGETQYF. For the CDR3, the DNA is TGTGCCACCGGAGAGACCCAGTACTTC.

The chain couples TRBV6-5 to TRBJ2-1; D not resolved. This CDR3 comprises 16 residues. V lost 1 base and J 0 bases, leaving 10 bases between the germline ends. The germline gives CDR1 MNHEY, CDR2 SVGAGI. The DNA of the CDR3 is TGTGCCAGCAGTTACTTAGGGATGAGCTCCTACAATGAGCAGTTCTTC. It codes for CASSYLGMSSYNEQFF.

On this clonotype itself: The conserved final phenylalanine or tryptophan is absent from the CDR3, which likely points to a read error. This chain links TRBV20-1 with TRBJ1-1, with D perhaps TRBD1 (6 bases). This CDR3 region has 14 residues. Deletions cut 4 bases from V and 0 bases from J, with 12 bases between. CDR1 DFQATT and CDR2 SNEGSKA come from the germline V gene (reference sequence). The CDR3 sequence is CSAKTGFLNTEAFS. The DNA of the CDR3 is TGCAGTGCTAAAACAGGGTTTCTGAACACTGAAGCTTTCTCT.

This clonotype has just a few counts. One end of the junction fails to match germline, which may point to a read error. The chain employs TRBV30 and TRBJ1-2; D not resolved. The CDR3 consists of 12 residues. Germline V CDR1 and CDR2: GTSNPN, SVGIG (reference sequence). CDR3 loop: CAWSPLAYGYAF. CDR3 nucleotides: TGTGCCTGGAGTCCATTGGCTTATGGCTACGCCTTC.

J is TRBJ2-1 and V is TRBV5-1; D is uncertain. Germline CDR1 is SGHRS and CDR2 is YFSETQ. The CDR3 is 13 amino acids. Trimming took off 4 bases at V and 10 bases at J, with 15 bases between the two ends. The CDR3 loop is CASSPVAVREQFF. The DNA of the CDR3 is TGCGCCAGCAGCCCCGTCGCGGTTCGGGAGCAGTTCTTC.

The chain recombines TRBV6-5 with TRBJ2-7; 9 bases fit TRBD1. V gave up 8 bases and J gave up 5 bases; unmatched junction bases: 7. Per germline, CDR1 MNHEY and CDR2 SVGAGI. This CDR3 is 13 amino acids long. CDR3: CASHRGRHDEQYF. In DNA, the CDR3 is TGTGCCAGCCACAGGGGGCGCCACGACGAGCAGTACTTC.

A note on this clonotype: The junction departs from the called germline gene at one end, perhaps through a read error. The rearrangement uses TRBV7-3 and TRBJ2-2; 8 bases line up with TRBD1. Germline V gives CDR1 SGHTA, CDR2 FQGTGA. This CDR3 has 14 amino acids. The CDR3 DNA follows: TGTGCCAGCAGCTGGACAGGGTCGAACGGGGAGCTGCTTTTT. It specifies CASSWTGSNGELLF.

This clonotype came up a few times. The chain links TRBV18 to TRBJ1-1; the D gene is possibly TRBD1 (5 bases). CDR3 size: 15 residues. Germline loops: CDR1 KGHSH, CDR2 LQKENI. The V end was cut by 5 bases, the J end by 1 base, with 14 bases between. The CDR3 loop reads CASSSGRLENTEAFF. CDR3 nucleotide sequence: TGTGCCAGCTCATCAGGGCGACTGGAGAACACTGAAGCTTTCTTT.

The chain is built from TRBV15 and TRBJ2-5; D unclear. Matching the DNA end better, TRBJ2-7 makes the J call doubtful. CDR1 and CDR2 (germline): LNHNV, YYDKDF (reference sequence). The CDR3 is made up of 15 amino acids. The CDR3 loop is CATSRDSLSSYEQYF. The CDR3 DNA reads TGTGCCACCAGCAGAGATAGTCTCAGCTCCTACGAGCAGTACTTC.

This rearrangement joins TRBV7-9 to TRBJ1-4, with 8 positions matching TRBD1. J lost 5 bases, V lost 3 bases, and 5 bases had no gene match. The CDR3 loop spans 15 amino acids. Germline-derived CDR1 and CDR2 are SEHNR and FQNEAQ (reference sequence). CDR3 sequence (DNA): TGTGCCAGCAGCTTTGGGACAGGAGGAAATGAAAAACTGTTTTTT. Its protein is CASSFGTGGNEKLFF.

This clonotype was seen more than once but under ten times. The rearrangement uses TRBV6-5 and TRBJ1-5; D remains ambiguous. The CDR3 spans 15 residues. V was clipped by 6 bases and J by 2 bases, with 14 bases between them. The germline V gene has CDR1 MNHEY and CDR2 SVGAGI. CDR3 nucleotide sequence: TGTGCCAGCAGACCTATCACGGCAGGCAATCAGCCCCAGCATTTT. It encodes CASRPITAGNQPQHF.

There are a few counts of this clonotype. At one of its ends the junction is not consistent with the germline gene, which may arise from a read error. The rearrangement uses TRBV6-1 and TRBJ2-1; the match to TRBD2 covers 8 bases. The CDR3 is made up of 15 amino acids. Germline CDR1 MNHNS, CDR2 SASEGT. CDR3 protein: CASGEERLALNEQFF. The CDR3 DNA reads as TGTGCCAGCGGTGAAGAGAGACTAGCGTTGAATGAGCAGTTCTTC.